The rows below give T cell receptor beta chains drawn from one sample of a study of blood T cell repertoires in COVID-19. Clones were read by immunoSEQ multiplex PCR, and TCRdb kept only the in-frame ones, dropping some. This sample has about 94,000 clones, with approximately 79% found just once. The material sequenced was peripheral blood. The receptors come from a man aged 65-85 years with COVID-19, enrolled during active disease. Each CDR3 is given with its conserved first and last residue. The order of the fields is CDR3 length, clone size, V gene, D gene, J gene, CDR3 DNA, CDR3 protein. D genes are given only for firm matches. Clone size is given for some rows only: seen once, a few or many times, or a class if the clone is expanded.

len: 15
abundance: .
v_gene: TRBV9
d_gene: TRBD2
j_gene: TRBJ2-1
CDR3nt: TGTGCCAGCAGCGTTCTAGCGGGAGGGCCCGGGGAGCAGTTCTTC
CDR3aa: CASSVLAGGPGEQFF

len: 14
abundance: few
v_gene: TRBV4-1
d_gene: .
j_gene: TRBJ1-1
CDR3nt: TGCGCCAGCAGCCAAGATCAGGGGAACACTGAAGCTTTCTTT
CDR3aa: CASSQDQGNTEAFF

len: 14
abundance: .
v_gene: TRBV5-4
d_gene: .
j_gene: TRBJ2-1
CDR3nt: TGTGCCAGCAGCCCATTCCGAGGGTACAATGAGCAGTTCTTC
CDR3aa: CASSPFRGYNEQFF

len: 13
abundance: .
v_gene: TRBV7-6
d_gene: .
j_gene: TRBJ2-5
CDR3nt: TGTGCCAGCAGCTTAGTAGGGGGAGAGACCCAGTACTTC
CDR3aa: CASSLVGGETQYF

len: 14
abundance: once
v_gene: TRBV11-2
d_gene: .
j_gene: TRBJ1-1
CDR3nt: TGTGCCAGCAGCTTAGATGGCAGGGCCACTGAAGCTTTCTTT
CDR3aa: CASSLDGRATEAFF

len: 16
abundance: once
v_gene: TRBV7-6
d_gene: TRBD1
j_gene: TRBJ1-5
CDR3nt: TGTGCCAGCAGCTTAAGTGAGGGGGCCGGGAGTCAGCCCCAGCATTTT
CDR3aa: CASSLSEGAGSQPQHF

len: 13
abundance: once
v_gene: TRBV19
d_gene: .
j_gene: TRBJ2-3
CDR3nt: TGTGCCAGTAGTAAAGCCCGCACAGATACGCAGTATTTT
CDR3aa: CASSKARTDTQYF

len: 15
abundance: .
v_gene: TRBV15
d_gene: .
j_gene: TRBJ2-7
CDR3nt: TGTGCCACCAGCAAAGCAGGGGCACACCCCTACGAGCAGTACTTC
CDR3aa: CATSKAGAHPYEQYF

len: 15
abundance: medium-sized
v_gene: TRBV11-1
d_gene: .
j_gene: TRBJ2-7
CDR3nt: TGTGCCAGCAGCTTAGTCTTAGACAACTCCTACGAGCAGTACTTC
CDR3aa: CASSLVLDNSYEQYF

len: 13
abundance: .
v_gene: TRBV19
d_gene: .
j_gene: TRBJ1-2
CDR3nt: TGTGCCAGTAGTAACAGAGCAAACTATGGCTACACCTTC
CDR3aa: CASSNRANYGYTF

len: 14
abundance: few
v_gene: TRBV7-9
d_gene: .
j_gene: TRBJ2-7
CDR3nt: TGTGCCAGCAGCTTAGACCAGGGGCCCCACGAGCAGTACTTC
CDR3aa: CASSLDQGPHEQYF

len: 15
abundance: .
v_gene: TRBV6-6
d_gene: TRBD1
j_gene: TRBJ1-2
CDR3nt: TGTGCCAGCAGTTACCCAGAGGGGGCGCAGGGTGGCTACACCTTC
CDR3aa: CASSYPEGAQGGYTF

len: 16
abundance: .
v_gene: TRBV19
d_gene: TRBD2
j_gene: TRBJ2-1
CDR3nt: TGTGCCAGTAGTATAGATCACAGCGGGACGCCCCGAGGGCAGTTCTTC
CDR3aa: CASSIDHSGTPRGQFF

len: 16
abundance: .
v_gene: TRBV4-3
d_gene: TRBD1
j_gene: TRBJ2-5
CDR3nt: TGCGCCAGCAGCCAGGGGGGGACAGGGCGTGGGGAGACCCAGTACTTC
CDR3aa: CASSQGGTGRGETQYF

len: 14
abundance: once
v_gene: TRBV7-2
d_gene: TRBD1
j_gene: TRBJ2-2
CDR3nt: TGTGCCAGCAGCTCGCAACAGGGGTCCGGGGAGCTGTTTTTT
CDR3aa: CASSSQQGSGELFF

len: 17
abundance: once
v_gene: TRBV11-3
d_gene: TRBD2
j_gene: TRBJ2-2
CDR3nt: TGTGCCAGCAGCTTATTAGGCCGGGAGGAGAACACCGGGGAGCTGTTTTTT
CDR3aa: CASSLLGREENTGELFF

len: 13
abundance: .
v_gene: TRBV13
d_gene: .
j_gene: TRBJ2-5
CDR3nt: TGTGCCAGCAGCTTAAGAGGGCCAGAGACCCAGTACTTC
CDR3aa: CASSLRGPETQYF

len: 15
abundance: once
v_gene: TRBV27
d_gene: .
j_gene: TRBJ2-7
CDR3nt: TGTGCCAGCAGTTTTATTGGGGGAGGCCCCCTCGAGCAGTACTTC
CDR3aa: CASSFIGGGPLEQYF

len: 17
abundance: .
v_gene: TRBV19
d_gene: TRBD2
j_gene: TRBJ2-5
CDR3nt: TGTGCCAGTAGTATAGGTTCTAGCGGGAGGTCCCAAGAGACCCAGTACTTC
CDR3aa: CASSIGSSGRSQETQYF

len: 14
abundance: once
v_gene: TRBV7-9
d_gene: .
j_gene: TRBJ1-5
CDR3nt: TGTGCCAGCAGCTCCGACAGGCACAATCAGCCCCAGCATTTT
CDR3aa: CASSSDRHNQPQHF

len: 15
abundance: .
v_gene: TRBV28
d_gene: .
j_gene: TRBJ2-1
CDR3nt: TGTGCCAGCAGCCCATTAGCGGTTAGGGGGGGTGAGCAGTTCTTC
CDR3aa: CASSPLAVRGGEQFF

len: 14
abundance: .
v_gene: TRBV7-2
d_gene: TRBD2
j_gene: TRBJ2-7
CDR3nt: TGTGCCAGTGGATCTAGCGGTTCCTCCTACGAGCAGTACTTC
CDR3aa: CASGSSGSSYEQYF